Sequencing of this T cell receptor (beta chain) was carried out in a study of T cell changes during pregnancy in multiple sclerosis. Germline CDR1 reads SGHDT; CDR2 reads YYEEEE. Trimming pared 4 bases from V and 2 bases from J, leaving 13 bases between. This CDR3 has 14 residues. TCRdb's table, derived via immunoSEQ multiplex PCR, lists solely in-frame clones and lacks some. Among tens of thousands of clones listed, approximately 88% were seen once. The V call is TRBV5-6, the J call TRBJ2-7; D is perhaps TRBD1 (5 bases). The material sequenced was peripheral blood, taken in the first trimester of pregnancy. This TCR came from a female donor with multiple sclerosis, enrolled in a pregnancy study. DNA for the CDR3: TGTGCCAGCAGCGTAAGACAGTTACCCTACGAGCAGTACTTC. This encodes CASSVRQLPYEQYF.